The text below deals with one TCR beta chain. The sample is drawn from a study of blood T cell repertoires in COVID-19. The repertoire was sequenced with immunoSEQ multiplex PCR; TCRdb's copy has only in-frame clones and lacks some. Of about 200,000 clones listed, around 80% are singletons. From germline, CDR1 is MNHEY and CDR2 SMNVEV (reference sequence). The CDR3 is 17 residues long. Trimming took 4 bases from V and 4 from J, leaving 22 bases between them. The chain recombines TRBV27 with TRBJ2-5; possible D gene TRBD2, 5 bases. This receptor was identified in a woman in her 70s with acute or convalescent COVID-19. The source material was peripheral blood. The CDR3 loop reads CASSYRGVGQLGETQYF. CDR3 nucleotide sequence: TGTGCCAGCAGTTATCGGGGAGTGGGCCAGCTCGGAGAGACCCAGTACTTC.